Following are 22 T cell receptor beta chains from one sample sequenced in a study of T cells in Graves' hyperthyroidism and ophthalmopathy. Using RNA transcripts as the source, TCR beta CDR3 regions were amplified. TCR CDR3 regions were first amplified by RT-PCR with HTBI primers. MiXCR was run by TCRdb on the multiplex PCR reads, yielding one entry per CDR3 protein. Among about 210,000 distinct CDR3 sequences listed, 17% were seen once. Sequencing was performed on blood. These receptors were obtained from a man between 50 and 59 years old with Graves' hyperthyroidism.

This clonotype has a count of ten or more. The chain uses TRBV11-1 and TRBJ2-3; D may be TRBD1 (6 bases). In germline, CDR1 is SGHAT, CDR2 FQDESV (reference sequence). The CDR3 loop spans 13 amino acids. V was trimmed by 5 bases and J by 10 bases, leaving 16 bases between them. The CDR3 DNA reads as TGTGCCAGCAGCATCGACAGGCCCGATGCGCAGTATTTT. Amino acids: CASSIDRPDAQYF.

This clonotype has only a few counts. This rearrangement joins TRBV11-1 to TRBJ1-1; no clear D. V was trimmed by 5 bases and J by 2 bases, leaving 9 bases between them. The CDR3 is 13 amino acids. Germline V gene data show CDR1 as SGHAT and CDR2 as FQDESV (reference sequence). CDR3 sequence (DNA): TGTGCCAGCAGCCTGCAAGTAAACACTGAAGCTTTCTTT. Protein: CASSLQVNTEAFF.

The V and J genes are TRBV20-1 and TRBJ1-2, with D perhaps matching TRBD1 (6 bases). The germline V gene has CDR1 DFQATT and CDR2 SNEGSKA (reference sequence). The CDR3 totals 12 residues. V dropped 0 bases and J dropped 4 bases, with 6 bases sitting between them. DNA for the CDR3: TGCAGTGCTAGAGAGGGGGCCTATGGCTACACCTTC. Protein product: CSAREGAYGYTF.

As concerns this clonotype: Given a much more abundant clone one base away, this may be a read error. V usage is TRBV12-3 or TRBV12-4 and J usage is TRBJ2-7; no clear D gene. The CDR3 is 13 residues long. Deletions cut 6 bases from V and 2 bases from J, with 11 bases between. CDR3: CASSTDPTYEQYF. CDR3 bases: TGTGCCAGCAGCACGGACCCCACCTACGAGCAGTACTTC.

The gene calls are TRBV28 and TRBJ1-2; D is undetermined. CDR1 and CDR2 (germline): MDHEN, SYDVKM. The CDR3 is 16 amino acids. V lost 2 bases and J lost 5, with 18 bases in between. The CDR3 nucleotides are TGTGCCAGCAGTTTAATCGGAGCCGGGCCTTTGTATGGCTACACCTTC. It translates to CASSLIGAGPLYGYTF.

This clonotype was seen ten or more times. CDR3 nucleotides: TGTGCCAGCAGCTTATTGGGGAGCAATCAGCCCCAGCATTTT. Its protein is CASSLLGSNQPQHF. This sequence joins TRBV7-3 and TRBJ1-5; D is undetermined. The germline V gene has CDR1 SGHTA and CDR2 FQGTGA. The CDR3 covers 14 residues. V dropped 2 bases and J dropped 1 base, with 6 bases sitting between them.

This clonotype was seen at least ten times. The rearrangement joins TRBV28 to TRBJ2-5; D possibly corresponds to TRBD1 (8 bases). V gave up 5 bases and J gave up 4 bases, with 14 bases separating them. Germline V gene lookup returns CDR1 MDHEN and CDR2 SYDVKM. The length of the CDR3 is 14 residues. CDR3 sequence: CASSSYRGGETQYF. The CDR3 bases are TGTGCCAGCAGTAGTTACAGGGGGGGAGAGACCCAGTACTTC.

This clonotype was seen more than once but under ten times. The CDR3 region is CASSLIGRSYEQYF. The CDR3 DNA follows: TGCGCCAGCAGCTTAATAGGGAGATCCTACGAGCAGTACTTC. This chain joins TRBV5-1 and TRBJ2-7, with a tentative D call TRBD2 (5 bases). The germline V gene has CDR1 SGHRS and CDR2 YFSETQ. Trimming cost V 2 bases and J 1 base, with 10 bases left between them. There are 14 residues in the CDR3.

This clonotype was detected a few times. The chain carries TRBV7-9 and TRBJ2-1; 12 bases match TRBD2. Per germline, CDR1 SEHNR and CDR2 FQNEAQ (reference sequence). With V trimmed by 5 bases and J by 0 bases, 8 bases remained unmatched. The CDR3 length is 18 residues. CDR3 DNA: TGTGCCAGCAGCCTAGAAGGACTAGCGGGATTCTCCTACAATGAGCAGTTCTTC. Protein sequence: CASSLEGLAGFSYNEQFF.

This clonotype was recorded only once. In nucleotides, the CDR3 is TGTGCCAGCAGTTCCTCAACTAACTATGGCTACACCTTC. Its protein is CASSSSTNYGYTF. The V gene is TRBV12-3 or TRBV12-4, the J gene TRBJ1-2; D not certain. This CDR3 has 13 residues. The germline V and J ends were trimmed by 4 bases and 0 bases, with 6 bases remaining between them.

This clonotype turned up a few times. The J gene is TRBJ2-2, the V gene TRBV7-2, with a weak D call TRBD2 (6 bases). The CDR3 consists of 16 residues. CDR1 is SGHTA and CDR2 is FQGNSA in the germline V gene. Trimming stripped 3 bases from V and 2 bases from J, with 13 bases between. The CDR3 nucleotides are TGTGCCAGCAGCTTCACCCGGACTATAAACACCGGGGAGCTGTTTTTT. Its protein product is CASSFTRTINTGELFF.

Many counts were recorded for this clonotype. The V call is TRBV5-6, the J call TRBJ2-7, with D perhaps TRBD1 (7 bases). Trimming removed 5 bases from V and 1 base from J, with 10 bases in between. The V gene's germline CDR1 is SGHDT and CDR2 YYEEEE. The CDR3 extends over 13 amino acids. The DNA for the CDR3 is TGTGCCAGCAGTGCAGGGGGGTCCTACGAGCAGTACTTC. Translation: CASSAGGSYEQYF. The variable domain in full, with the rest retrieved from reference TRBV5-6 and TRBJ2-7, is DAGVTQSPTHLIKTRGQQVTLRCSPKSGHDTVSWYQQALGQGPQFIFQYYEEEERQRGNFPDRFSGHQFPNYSSELNVNALLLGDSALYLCASSAGGSYEQYFGPGTRLTVT.

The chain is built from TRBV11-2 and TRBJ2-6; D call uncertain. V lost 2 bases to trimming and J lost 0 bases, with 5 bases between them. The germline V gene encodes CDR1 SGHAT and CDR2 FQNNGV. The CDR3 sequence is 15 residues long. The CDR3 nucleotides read TGTGCCAGCAGCTTAACCTACTCTGGGGCCAACGTCCTGACTTTC. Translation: CASSLTYSGANVLTF.

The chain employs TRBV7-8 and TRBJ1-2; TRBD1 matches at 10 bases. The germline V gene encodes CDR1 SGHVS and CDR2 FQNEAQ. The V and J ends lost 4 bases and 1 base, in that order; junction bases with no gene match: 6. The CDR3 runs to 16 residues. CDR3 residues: CASSSRDRGLNYGYTF. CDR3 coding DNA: TGTGCCAGCAGCTCCCGGGACAGGGGCCTTAACTATGGCTACACCTTC.

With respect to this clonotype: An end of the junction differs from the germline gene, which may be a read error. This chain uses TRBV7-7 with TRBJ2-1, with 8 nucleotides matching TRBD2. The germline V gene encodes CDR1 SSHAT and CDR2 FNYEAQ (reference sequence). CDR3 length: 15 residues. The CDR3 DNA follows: TGTGCTAGCAGCTTCGGGCGGGAGGAAGGAAATGAGCAGTTCTTC. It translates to CASSFGREEGNEQFF.

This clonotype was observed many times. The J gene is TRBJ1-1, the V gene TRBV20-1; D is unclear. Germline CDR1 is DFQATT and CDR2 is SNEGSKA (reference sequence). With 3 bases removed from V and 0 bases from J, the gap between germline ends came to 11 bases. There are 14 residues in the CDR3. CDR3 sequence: CSASRFSMNTEAFF. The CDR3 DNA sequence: TGCAGTGCTAGTCGCTTCAGCATGAACACTGAAGCTTTCTTT.

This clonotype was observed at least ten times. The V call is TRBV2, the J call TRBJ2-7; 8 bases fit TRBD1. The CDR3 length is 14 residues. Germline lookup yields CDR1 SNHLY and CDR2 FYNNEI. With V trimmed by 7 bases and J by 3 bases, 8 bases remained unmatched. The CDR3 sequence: CASITGTGNYEQYF. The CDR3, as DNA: TGTGCCAGCATAACCGGGACAGGCAACTACGAGCAGTACTTC. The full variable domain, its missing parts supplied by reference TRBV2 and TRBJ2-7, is EPEVTQTPSHQVTQMGQEVILRCVPISNHLYFYWYRQILGQKVEFLVSFYNNEISEKSEIFDDQFSVERPDGSNFTLKIRSTKLEDSAMYFCASITGTGNYEQYFGPGTRLTVT.

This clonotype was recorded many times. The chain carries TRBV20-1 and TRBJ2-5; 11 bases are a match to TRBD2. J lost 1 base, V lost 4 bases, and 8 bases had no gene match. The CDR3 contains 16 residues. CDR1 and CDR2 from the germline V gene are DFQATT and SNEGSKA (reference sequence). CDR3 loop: CSATPYSGRAQETQYF. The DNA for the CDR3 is TGCAGTGCTACACCTTATAGCGGGAGGGCCCAAGAGACCCAGTACTTC.

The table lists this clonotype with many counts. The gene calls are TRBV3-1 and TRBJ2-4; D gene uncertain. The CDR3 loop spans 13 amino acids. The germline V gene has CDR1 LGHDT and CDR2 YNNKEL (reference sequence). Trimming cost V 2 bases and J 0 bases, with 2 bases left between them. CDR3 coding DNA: TGTGCCAGCAGCCAACTAGCCAAAAACATTCAGTACTTC. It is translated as CASSQLAKNIQYF.

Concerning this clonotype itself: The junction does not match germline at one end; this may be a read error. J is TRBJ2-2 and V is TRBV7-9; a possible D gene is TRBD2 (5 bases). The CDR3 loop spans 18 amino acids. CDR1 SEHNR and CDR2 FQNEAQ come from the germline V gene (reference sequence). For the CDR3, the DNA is TGTACCAGCAGCTTAGCGATAGGCCTTATCGCGAACACCGGGGAGCTGTTTTTT. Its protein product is CTSSLAIGLIANTGELFF.

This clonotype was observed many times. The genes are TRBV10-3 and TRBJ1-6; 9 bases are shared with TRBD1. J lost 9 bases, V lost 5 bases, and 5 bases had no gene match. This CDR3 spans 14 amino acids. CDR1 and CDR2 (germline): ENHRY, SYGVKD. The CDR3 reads CAISPGQGGSPLHF. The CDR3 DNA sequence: TGTGCCATCAGTCCGGGACAGGGTGGTTCACCCCTCCACTTT.

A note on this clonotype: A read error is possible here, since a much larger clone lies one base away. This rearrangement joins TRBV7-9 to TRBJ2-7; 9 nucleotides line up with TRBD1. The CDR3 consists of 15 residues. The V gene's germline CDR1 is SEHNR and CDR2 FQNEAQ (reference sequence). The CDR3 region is CVSSAPGQGNYEQYF. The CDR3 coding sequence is TGTGTCAGCAGCGCCCCGGGACAGGGCAACTACGAGCAGTACTTC.